Below are 28 T cell receptor beta chains sequenced from a single sample in a study of CD4 T cells in relation to SARS-CoV-2 and coronaviruses (dated by TCRdb to the early 2020s). Library creation used the immunoSEQ multiplex PCR assay. This is the immuneACCESS table as TCRdb keeps it, with only in-frame sequences that have V and J called. A part of the clones is gone; compared with another copy, unresolved V genes explain less than half, and the rest is unexplained. Here the sample has nearly 30,000 clones; around 80% occur a single time. Of the sample, roughly 14% falls within the top ten clones. Their specific antigens are unknown. CD4+ T cells from unexposed donors were collected before the COVID-19 pandemic (2011-2018). The EasySep CD4+ T cell isolation kit was used to isolate CD4+ T cells once the cultures had run for under twelve days. Sequencing was done on a sample of CD4+ T cells from PBMCs, cultured in vitro. Receptors originate from a human donor in good health.

The chain links TRBV9 to TRBJ2-2; D possibly corresponds to TRBD2 (5 bases). In germline, CDR1 is SGDLS, CDR2 YYNGEE. The CDR3 contains 15 residues. V shed 1 base and J shed 3 bases, with 10 bases lying between them. CDR3 residues: CASSVRGLDTGELFF. The CDR3 coding sequence is TGTGCCAGCAGCGTACGGGGATTGGACACCGGGGAGCTGTTTTTT.

V is TRBV5-1 and J is TRBJ2-2; 11 bases fit TRBD1. The CDR3 consists of 17 residues. V shed 4 bases, J shed 2 bases, and the junction held 7 bases outside the gene matches. The V gene's germline CDR1 is SGHRS and CDR2 YFSETQ. CDR3 nucleotide sequence: TGCGCCAGCAGCCTCCCGGGACAGGGGGTCAACACCGGGGAGCTGTTTTTT. It specifies CASSLPGQGVNTGELFF.

The CDR3: CASSIAAGLTEAFF. In DNA, the CDR3 is TGTGCCAGTAGTATAGCTGCAGGTCTCACTGAAGCTTTCTTT. This chain links TRBV19 with TRBJ1-1; D ambiguous. V was trimmed by 1 base and J by 4 bases, leaving 10 bases between them. Germline V CDR1 and CDR2: LNHDA, SQIVND (reference sequence). This CDR3 comprises 14 residues. Variable domain in full (rest from reference TRBV19 and TRBJ1-1): DGGITQSPKYLFRKEGQNVTLSCEQNLNHDAMYWYRQDPGQGLRLIYYSQIVNDFQKGDIAEGYSVSREKKESFPLTVTSAQKNPTAFYLCASSIAAGLTEAFFGQGTRLTVV.

The rearrangement links TRBV7-9 to TRBJ1-1, with D perhaps TRBD1 (6 bases). CDR3 length: 16 residues. Germline CDR1 is SEHNR and CDR2 is FQNEAQ (reference sequence). V lost 5 bases to trimming and J lost 4 bases, with 20 bases between them. CDR3 in DNA: TGTGCCAGCAGCGCTAGGGGGGACGGCGGGGGCACTGAAGCTTTCTTT. It specifies CASSARGDGGGTEAFF.

This clone occurred a few times. The genes are TRBV21-1 and TRBJ1-1. TRBV21-1 is reported as a pseudogene. The CDR3 consists of 11 residues. The CDR3 region is CASRAITEAFF. The CDR3 nucleotides are TGTGCCAGCCGAGCCATCACTGAAGCTTTCTTT.

This chain uses TRBV6-5 with TRBJ2-1; TRBD2 aligns across 14 bases. The CDR3 spans 15 residues. Unmatched junction bases numbered 6, after V lost 6 bases and J lost 8 bases. CDR1 is MNHEY and CDR2 is SVGAGI in the germline V gene. The chain's CDR3 is CASSGLAGGYDEQFF. Here the CDR3 DNA reads TGTGCCAGCAGCGGACTAGCGGGAGGTTACGATGAGCAGTTCTTC.

The rearrangement joins TRBV7-3 to TRBJ2-2; TRBD1 aligns across 9 bases. The V and J ends lost 8 bases and 1 base, in that order; junction bases with no gene match: 2. The CDR3 contains 14 residues. The germline gives CDR1 SGHTA, CDR2 FQGTGA. DNA for the CDR3: TGTGCCAGCGGGGGACAGGGGAACACCGGGGAGCTGTTTTTT. Translating gives CASGGQGNTGELFF.

This chain links TRBV29-1 with TRBJ2-1, with D possibly TRBD2 on 6 matching bases. Germline CDR1 and CDR2: SQVTM and ANQGSEA. The CDR3 is 10 residues long. V was trimmed by 4 bases and J by 10 bases, leaving 8 bases between them. This chain's CDR3 is CSVALAEQFF. CDR3 bases: TGCAGCGTTGCGCTAGCGGAGCAGTTCTTC.

This chain uses TRBV30 with TRBJ1-4; D is possibly TRBD1 (6 bases). The ends were cut back, 0 bases at V and 8 bases at J, with 13 bases in the middle. This CDR3 is built from 14 residues. Germline V gene lookup returns CDR1 GTSNPN and CDR2 SVGIG (reference sequence). CDR3 loop: CAWSVPGAREKLFF. Here the CDR3 DNA reads TGTGCCTGGAGTGTACCGGGGGCTCGGGAAAAACTGTTTTTT.

The rearrangement joins TRBV4-1 to TRBJ1-5; tentative D call: TRBD1 (5 bases). Between the trimmed V and J ends, which lost 4 bases and 6 bases, there was a span of 13 bases. CDR1 and CDR2 (germline): MGHRA, YSYEKL. CDR3 length: 14 amino acids. CDR3 residues: CASSPGSGTQPQHF. The CDR3 DNA follows: TGCGCCAGCAGCCCCGGCTCAGGGACTCAGCCCCAGCATTTT.

This sequence joins TRBV11-2 and TRBJ2-3; TRBD2 agrees at 7 bases. Per germline, CDR1 SGHAT and CDR2 FQNNGV. The CDR3 extends over 15 amino acids. J was trimmed by 0 bases and V by 7 bases; bases with no gene match: 7. The CDR3 DNA reads as TGTGCCAGCACCTGGACTAGTGGGAGCACAGATACGCAGTATTTT. Translating it yields CASTWTSGSTDTQYF.

The table lists this clone with a few counts. The chain recombines TRBV28 with TRBJ2-7; TRBD2 matches 11 bases. Trimming took 5 bases from V and 3 from J; bases not matched to a gene: 6. CDR1 and CDR2 from the germline V gene are MDHEN and SYDVKM. The CDR3 loop spans 15 amino acids. CDR3 in amino acids: CASSGGLAAVYEQYF. CDR3 sequence (DNA): TGTGCCAGCAGTGGGGGACTAGCGGCTGTCTACGAGCAGTACTTC. The full variable domain, with the rest looked up from reference TRBV28 and TRBJ2-7, is DVKVTQSSRYLVKRTGEKVFLECVQDMDHENMFWYRQDPGLGLRLIYFSYDVKMKEKGDIPEGYSVSREKKERFSLILESASTNQTSMYLCASSGGLAAVYEQYFGPGTRLTVT.

This clone was counted a few times. The chain is built from TRBV5-1 and TRBJ2-1; TRBD2 matches 9 bases. This CDR3 contains 17 residues. V shed 0 bases, J shed 3 bases, and the junction held 7 bases outside the gene matches. Germline V CDR1 and CDR2: SGHRS, YFSETQ. The CDR3 region has the DNA TGCGCCAGCAGCTTGGGTCCTAGCGGGACCCACTACAATGAGCAGTTCTTC. Translating gives CASSLGPSGTHYNEQFF.

This chain joins TRBV3-1 (or the pseudogene TRBV3-2) and TRBJ2-5; 10 bases fit TRBD2. The CDR3 sequence is 18 residues long. V lost 4 bases and J lost 5; bases outside the gene matches: 16. CDR1 is LGHDT, CDR2 YNNKEL, per germline (reference sequence). Here the CDR3 DNA reads TGTGCCAGCAGCCGGAAGGGCTTGGGAGCGGGGGGGCTTGAGACCCAGTACTTC. Protein sequence: CASSRKGLGAGGLETQYF.

This chain links TRBV11-3 with TRBJ2-3; TRBD2 might be the D (5 bases). The CDR3 has 14 amino acids. Germline CDR1 and CDR2: SGHNT and YENEEA. V lost 3 bases and J lost 2, with 9 bases in between. CDR3 sequence (DNA): TGTGCCAGCAGCTTCGGGGATCCCACAGATACGCAGTATTTT. Amino acids: CASSFGDPTDTQYF. Full variable domain (outside the CDR3, taken from reference TRBV11-3 and TRBJ2-3): EAGVVQSPRYKIIEKKQPVAFWCNPISGHNTLYWYLQNLGQGPELLIRYENEEAVDDSQLPKDRFSAERLKGVDSTLKIQPAELGDSAVYLCASSFGDPTDTQYFGPGTRLTVL.

The V and J genes are TRBV4-3 and TRBJ1-6; unclear D gene. The CDR3 contains 13 residues. Germline V gives CDR1 LGHNA, CDR2 YSLEER. V lost 6 bases, J lost 5 bases, and 8 bases lay in between. The CDR3 is CASRAGDNSPLHF. The CDR3 DNA is TGCGCCAGCAGGGCCGGCGATAATTCACCCCTCCACTTT.

This sequence joins TRBV3-1 (or the pseudogene TRBV3-2) and TRBJ2-1, with TRBD2 matching 12 bases. CDR1 and CDR2 from the germline V gene are LGHDT and YNNKEL (reference sequence). This CDR3 is built from 18 residues. J lost 0 bases, V lost 5 bases, and 8 bases had no gene match. In DNA, the CDR3 is TGTGCCAGCAGCTCGACTAGCGGGGGCGGCAGCTCCTACAATGAGCAGTTCTTC. This gives the protein CASSSTSGGGSSYNEQFF.

V usage is TRBV3-1 (or the pseudogene TRBV3-2) and J usage is TRBJ2-3, with TRBD2 matching over 15 bases. Germline CDR1 LGHDT, CDR2 YNNKEL (reference sequence). There are 19 residues in the CDR3. The junction had 15 bases not matched to a gene; V was cut back by 4 bases and J by 7 bases. This CDR3 reads CASSPRTGTSGGSGHTQYF. CDR3 nucleotides: TGTGCCAGCAGCCCCAGAACCGGGACTAGCGGGGGGTCAGGTCATACGCAGTATTTT.

This clone was observed once. The chain couples TRBV7-2 to TRBJ2-7; TRBD2 aligns across 10 bases. The V gene's germline CDR1 is SGHTA and CDR2 FQGNSA. The V gene end was trimmed by 2 bases and the J gene end by 7 bases; junction bases not matched to a gene: 8. The CDR3 runs to 15 residues. The CDR3 DNA is TGTGCCAGCAGCTTAATACTAGCGGGGAATGGTGAGCAGTACTTC. Its translation: CASSLILAGNGEQYF.

This chain connects TRBV7-2 to TRBJ2-7, with 8 positions matching TRBD2. The CDR3 totals 15 residues. Germline V gene lookup returns CDR1 SGHTA and CDR2 FQGNSA. The ends lost 3 bases at V and 0 bases at J; junction bases unmatched: 4. CDR3 in amino acids: CASSLRLANSYEQYF. CDR3 in DNA: TGTGCCAGCAGCTTGCGACTAGCGAACTCCTACGAGCAGTACTTC.

The rearrangement links TRBV19 to TRBJ1-5, with 8 positions matching TRBD1. Germline assignment: CDR1 LNHDA and CDR2 SQIVND (reference sequence). The V and J ends lost 1 base and 5 bases, in that order; junction bases with no gene match: 4. This CDR3 has 15 amino acids. This CDR3 is CASSIVRTGYQPQHF. The DNA of the CDR3 is TGTGCCAGTAGTATAGTAAGGACAGGGTATCAGCCCCAGCATTTT.

The chain couples TRBV3-1 (or the pseudogene TRBV3-2) to TRBJ2-1, with 10 bases identical to TRBD2. The CDR3 sequence is 14 residues long. With V trimmed by 1 base and J by 6 bases, 0 bases remained unmatched. Germline CDR1 is LGHDT and CDR2 is YNNKEL (reference sequence). DNA for the CDR3: TGTGCCAGCAGCCAAGGGACTAGCGGCAATGAGCAGTTCTTC. This gives the protein CASSQGTSGNEQFF.

V is TRBV2 and J is TRBJ2-1; the D gene is possibly TRBD2 (7 bases). This CDR3 has 15 amino acids. Germline V gene lookup returns CDR1 SNHLY and CDR2 FYNNEI. V was cut by 5 bases and J by 8 bases, with 19 bases left in between. The CDR3 here is CASSKDRGAGDEQFF. The CDR3 DNA follows: TGTGCCAGCAGTAAGGACCGGGGGGCCGGGGATGAGCAGTTCTTC.

This chain links TRBV4-1 with TRBJ2-2, with D unclear. The V gene's germline CDR1 is MGHRA and CDR2 YSYEKL. V was cut by 4 bases and J by 6 bases, with 9 bases left in between. CDR3 length: 13 amino acids. The CDR3 DNA sequence: TGCGCCAGCAGCCTCGACCAAGCCGGGGAGCTGTTTTTT. It yields the protein CASSLDQAGELFF.

This clone has more than one count but fewer than ten. This chain connects TRBV4-1 to TRBJ1-5; weak D call: TRBD1 (5 bases). Per the germline V gene, CDR1 is MGHRA and CDR2 is YSYEKL. This CDR3 is 19 amino acids long. The V end lost 1 base, the J end lost 1 base, and 20 bases lay between the germline ends. CDR3 residues: CASSQGQGTGRGSNQPQHF. The DNA of the CDR3 is TGCGCCAGCAGCCAAGGGCAGGGAACAGGACGAGGGAGCAATCAGCCCCAGCATTTT.

This CDR3 reads CASSFVENNSPLHF. CDR3 coding DNA: TGTGCCAGCAGCTTTGTGGAAAATAATTCACCCCTCCACTTT. This chain uses TRBV7-8 with TRBJ1-6; D ambiguous. Germline CDR1 SGHVS, CDR2 FQNEAQ. V lost 3 bases to trimming and J lost 5 bases, with 8 bases between them. This CDR3 is built from 14 residues.

The rearrangement joins TRBV25-1 to TRBJ2-1; 11 nucleotides agree with TRBD2. The CDR3 is 14 amino acids. The junction had 3 bases not matched to a gene; V was cut back by 6 bases and J by 5 bases. Looked up from germline, CDR1 is MGHDK and CDR2 is SYGVNS. The CDR3 DNA reads TGTGCCAGCAGCCTAGCGGGAGGCCACAATGAGCAGTTCTTC. Encoded protein: CASSLAGGHNEQFF. The full variable domain, with the rest looked up from reference TRBV25-1 and TRBJ2-1, is EADIYQTPRYLVIGTGKKITLECSQTMGHDKMYWYQQDPGMELHLIHYSYGVNSTEKGDLSSESTVSRIRTEHFPLTLESARPSHTSQYLCASSLAGGHNEQFFGPGTRLTVL.

V and J are TRBV3-1 (or the pseudogene TRBV3-2) and TRBJ2-6; TRBD1 or TRBD2 may be the D gene (6 bases each). Germline V gives CDR1 LGHDT, CDR2 YNNKEL (reference sequence). V was shortened by 5 bases and J by 0 bases, with 23 bases between the two germline ends. This CDR3 contains 20 residues. For the CDR3, the DNA is TGTGCCAGCAGCGACACCGGGGGCTTTCTGATTGACTCTGGGGCCAACGTCCTGACTTTC. Protein sequence: CASSDTGGFLIDSGANVLTF.